The rows below give T cell receptor beta chains drawn from one sample of a study. MiXCR, applied by TCRdb to the 5' RACE reads, yields one record per CDR3 protein. The table lists 30,000 or so distinct CDR3 sequences, 24% of them singletons. Sample: memory CD4+ T cells sorted from blood. Source of these receptors: a female donor with breast cancer. Each CDR3 is given with its conserved first and last residue. The D gene is left open where the match is weak. Part of the rows lack a size; the others show once, few, many or a class for expanded clones.

clone_size,d_call,v_call,j_call,cdr3_nt,cdr3_aa
many,-,TRBV7-3,TRBJ2-1,TGTGCCAGCAGCTTATCTTCCTTAGCCAGCTCCTACAATGAGCAGTTCTTC,CASSLSSLASSYNEQFF
-,-,TRBV5-1,TRBJ2-7,TGCGCCAGCAGTCATCTCTACGAGCAGTACTTC,CASSHLYEQYF
many,-,TRBV7-9,TRBJ1-4,TGTGCCAGCAGTTGGTCTGGAGGGAAAGGCCATGGGAAACTGTTTTTT,CASSWSGGKGHGKLFF
many,TRBD2,TRBV4-3,TRBJ2-1,TGCGCCAGCAGCGGACAGCGGGGGAGCTCCTACAATGAGCAGTTCTTC,CASSGQRGSSYNEQFF
-,-,TRBV12-3/TRBV12-4,TRBJ1-3,TGTGCCAGCAGTTCGTGGGTAGGCGGAAACACCATATATTTT,CASSSWVGGNTIYF
-,-,TRBV27,TRBJ2-5,TGTGCCAGCAGTTTATCTACGGGTGGGGAGACCCAGTACTTC,CASSLSTGGETQYF
many,-,TRBV27,TRBJ2-5,TGTGCCAGCAAGGAGGCCGGGACCCAGTACTTC,CASKEAGTQYF
-,TRBD1,TRBV5-4,TRBJ1-1,TGTGCCAGCAGGCCGACAGGGCAGAGCACTGAAGCTTTCTTT,CASRPTGQSTEAFF
-,-,TRBV12-2,TRBJ2-7,TGTGCAAGTCGCTTAAATGGGCAGAGACTCTACGAGCAGTACTTC,CASRLNGQRLYEQYF
few,-,TRBV5-1,TRBJ1-1,TGCGCCAGCAGCTTGGAGGGGTGGGCAGGGACGAACACTGAAGCTTTCTTT,CASSLEGWAGTNTEAFF
-,TRBD1,TRBV7-2,TRBJ2-7,TGTGCCAGCAGCTTGTTCGGGACAGGGGGCGCATTCCACTACGAGCAGTACTTC,CASSLFGTGGAFHYEQYF
medium-sized,-,TRBV4-1,TRBJ1-4,TGCGCCAGCAGCCAGACAGGTGCAACTAATGAAAAACTGTTTTTT,CASSQTGATNEKLFF
few,-,TRBV5-1,TRBJ2-3,TGCGCCAGCAGCTTCTCTCCATGGAGCACAGATACGCAGTATTTT,CASSFSPWSTDTQYF
-,TRBD1,TRBV4-3,TRBJ1-6,TGCGCCAGCAGCCCATCCGAGGGACAGTACAATTCACCCCTCCACTTT,CASSPSEGQYNSPLHF
many,-,TRBV9,TRBJ2-7,TGTGCCAGCAGCGTAGCAGGGTTGCACGAGCAGTACTTC,CASSVAGLHEQYF
many,-,TRBV6-6,TRBJ1-1,TGTGCCAGCAGCCCACAGGTCTTCTGGACTGAAGCTTTCTTT,CASSPQVFWTEAFF
few,TRBD2,TRBV7-2,TRBJ2-3,TGTGCCAGCAGCCGAGCGGGACTAGCGGGAGTTCGAGGCACAGATACGCAGTATTTT,CASSRAGLAGVRGTDTQYF
-,-,TRBV4-1,TRBJ2-2,TGCGCCAGCAGCCAAGCTCTAAACACCGGGGAGCTGTTTTTT,CASSQALNTGELFF
-,-,TRBV27,TRBJ2-1,TGTGCCAGCAGTTTTTGGCTCTGGGGCAATGAGCAGTTCTTC,CASSFWLWGNEQFF
-,-,TRBV3-1,TRBJ1-3,TGTGCCAGCAGCCCAGACGGGGGCTCAGGAAACACCATATATTTT,CASSPDGGSGNTIYF
many,-,TRBV7-9,TRBJ1-2,TGTGCCAGCAGCTTACCCTTGGAAGCGGGGTTAGGCTACACCTTC,CASSLPLEAGLGYTF
-,-,TRBV5-1,TRBJ2-7,TGCGCCAGCAGCTTGGTTGGAGGGGGCAGCGAGCAGTACTTC,CASSLVGGGSEQYF
many,-,TRBV6-1,TRBJ1-1,TGTGCCAGCAGGACAGACAGTGAGGACACTGAAGCTTTCTTT,CASRTDSEDTEAFF
few,-,TRBV27,TRBJ2-7,TGTGCCAGCAGTTTGCTCGGACAAAACAACGAGCAGTACTTC,CASSLLGQNNEQYF
-,-,TRBV28,TRBJ1-3,TGTGCCAGCAGTTTCAGGGGACCCGGAAACACCATATATTTT,CASSFRGPGNTIYF
medium-sized,-,TRBV12-3/TRBV12-4,TRBJ2-2,TGTGCCAGCAGCCCTAACCCCTGGGAGCTGTTTTTT,CASSPNPWELFF
-,TRBD2,TRBV27,TRBJ2-1,TGTGCCGGTAAAGCGGGGGGCTACAATGAGCAGTTCTTC,CAGKAGGYNEQFF
many,TRBD1,TRBV20-1,TRBJ2-7,TGCAGTGCTGCAGGACAGGGCAGATACGAGCAGTACTTC,CSAAGQGRYEQYF
-,-,TRBV6-2/TRBV6-3,TRBJ2-1,TGTGCCAGCAGTTACTCCTGGCGCTACAATGAGCAGTTCTTC,CASSYSWRYNEQFF
-,TRBD1,TRBV5-1,TRBJ1-3,TGCGCCAGCAGCTTACAGGGGACCGAGGACACCATATATTTT,CASSLQGTEDTIYF
few,TRBD2,TRBV7-2,TRBJ2-3,TGTGCCAGCAGCTCGCCCAATAGCGGGATTTGGGTAGATACGCAGTATTTT,CASSSPNSGIWVDTQYF
many,-,TRBV27,TRBJ2-1,TGTGCCAGCAGCGACGGACACGGAGGATTCTCCTACAATGAGCAGTTCTTC,CASSDGHGGFSYNEQFF
-,TRBD2,TRBV4-1,TRBJ2-7,TGCACCAGCAGCCTCCCGGCTAGCGGGAATAGTTACGAGCAGTACTTC,CTSSLPASGNSYEQYF
few,TRBD1,TRBV10-3,TRBJ1-2,TGTGCCATCAGTGAGTCGCTCGAGGGACAGGGGATTGATGGCTACACCTTC,CAISESLEGQGIDGYTF
many,-,TRBV27,TRBJ1-5,TGTGCCAGCAGTACAGGTAATCAGCCCCAGCATTTT,CASSTGNQPQHF
-,-,TRBV13,TRBJ2-1,TGTGCCAGCAGCTTAGGAGCGCATGAGCAGTTCTTC,CASSLGAHEQFF
-,TRBD1,TRBV27,TRBJ2-1,TGTGCCAGCAGTTTTCCCCGGACAGGGTACAATGAGCAGTTCTTC,CASSFPRTGYNEQFF
-,-,TRBV6-5,TRBJ2-2,TGTGCCAGCGGTTACTGGGGACGGCGGGGTTCCGGGGAGCTGTTTTTT,CASGYWGRRGSGELFF
-,TRBD1,TRBV6-2/TRBV6-3,TRBJ1-1,TGTGCCAGCAGTCTGGGGGACAGGGCAAACACTGAAGCTTTCTTT,CASSLGDRANTEAFF
-,TRBD1,TRBV6-2/TRBV6-3,TRBJ1-5,TGTGCCAGCAGTCGCCCGGGACAGGGGAATCAGCCCCGGCATTTT,CASSRPGQGNQPRHF
few,-,TRBV7-2,TRBJ2-1,TGTGCCAGCAGCTTACCTAGAACAGGGATTAGCATTGACAATGAGCAGTTCTTC,CASSLPRTGISIDNEQFF
-,-,TRBV11-3,TRBJ2-2,TGTGCCAGCAGCCAATATGCCCGGGACGGGGGAACCGGGGAGCTGTTTTTT,CASSQYARDGGTGELFF
medium-sized,-,TRBV12-3/TRBV12-4,TRBJ2-5,TGTGCCAGCAGCCTTGAGCGGTTCCAAGAGACCCAGTACTTC,CASSLERFQETQYF
many,-,TRBV20-1,TRBJ2-6,TGCAGTGCTGGTGACAGTGGGGCTGGGGCCAACGTCCTGACTTTC,CSAGDSGAGANVLTF
-,-,TRBV9,TRBJ2-3,TGTGCCAGCAGCGTAGAATTCTTGCCTACTAGCACAGATACGCAGTATTTT,CASSVEFLPTSTDTQYF
-,-,TRBV3-1,TRBJ2-7,TGTGCCAGCAGCCAGGCCAACAGGGAGCAGTACTTC,CASSQANREQYF